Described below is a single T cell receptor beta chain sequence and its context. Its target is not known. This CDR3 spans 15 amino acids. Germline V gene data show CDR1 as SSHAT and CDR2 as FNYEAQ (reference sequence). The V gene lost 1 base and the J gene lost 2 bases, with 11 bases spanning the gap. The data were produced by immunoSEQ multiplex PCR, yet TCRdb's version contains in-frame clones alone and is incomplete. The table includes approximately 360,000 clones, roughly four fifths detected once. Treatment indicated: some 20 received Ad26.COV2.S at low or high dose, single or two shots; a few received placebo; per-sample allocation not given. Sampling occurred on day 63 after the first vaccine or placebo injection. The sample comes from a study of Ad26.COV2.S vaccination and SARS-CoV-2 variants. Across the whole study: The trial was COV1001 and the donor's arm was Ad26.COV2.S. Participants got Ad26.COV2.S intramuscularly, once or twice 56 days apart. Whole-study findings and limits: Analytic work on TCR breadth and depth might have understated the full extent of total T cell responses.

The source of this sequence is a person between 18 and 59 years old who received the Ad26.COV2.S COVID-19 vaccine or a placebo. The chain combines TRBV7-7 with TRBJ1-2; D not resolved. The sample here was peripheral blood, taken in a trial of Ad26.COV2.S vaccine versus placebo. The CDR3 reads CASSLVTRKNYGYTF. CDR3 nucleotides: TGTGCCAGCAGCTTAGTTACCAGGAAGAACTATGGCTACACCTTC.